This T cell receptor (beta chain) was recovered during a study of T cells in Graves' hyperthyroidism and ophthalmopathy. Template material for amplifying TCR beta CDR3 regions consisted of RNA transcripts. TCR CDR3 regions were first amplified by RT-PCR with HTBI primers. TCRdb passed the multiplex PCR reads through MiXCR, listing each CDR3 protein once. The sample holds 600,000 to 750,000 distinct CDR3 sequences; 15% to 20% are singletons and the top ten take around 16%. For this clonotype: One end of the junction does not line up with germline, which may come from a read error.

CDR1 and CDR2 from the germline V gene are MDHEN and SYDVKM. This CDR3 has 11 amino acids. This chain uses TRBV28 with TRBJ2-7, with no clear D. The TCR sequence derives from a man aged 50-59 years with Graves' hyperthyroidism. Sequencing input: blood. The CDR3 DNA reads TGTACCAGCAGTACTTATTACGAGCAGTACTTC. Translated: CTSSTYYEQYF.